The entry that follows covers one T cell receptor beta chain sequence. The antigen is not known. The record originates from a study of identifying expanded T cells in peripheral blood. The CDR3 totals 13 residues. V lost 6 bases and J 3 bases, leaving 12 bases between the germline ends. Germline V gene lookup returns CDR1 SQVTM and CDR2 ANQGSEA. The study, taken as a whole, reports: Technical replicates showed roughly 1.2 changed clones; two weeks roughly 18; four weeks 19.

No infections or other immune events were documented during collection. Some clones are missing from TCRdb's copy, which holds only in-frame ones; the method was immunoSEQ multiplex PCR. The sample comprises 130,000 or so clones, 75% to 90% of which are singletons, and roughly 3.3% rests with the top ten. This clonotype originated in a person aged 18 to 70 in good health. Material for sequencing was blood. The rearrangement joins TRBV29-1 to TRBJ2-1, with a weak D call TRBD1 (6 bases). CDR3 loop: CSVRGQFYNEQFF. The DNA for the CDR3 is TGCAGCGTCAGGGGACAATTCTACAATGAGCAGTTCTTC.